This TCR beta chain was captured by sequencing in a study of T cell responses to AZD1222 COVID-19 vaccine. Study results and caveats: No repertoire was sampled before or during the peak T cell response, only after it.

Concerning this clone itself: As yet, its antigen is unknown.

Data came from immunoSEQ multiplex PCR; TCRdb stores just in-frame clones and leaves some out. The sample lists 130,000 to 150,000 clones, more than 70% seen once, with approximately 1.8% in the top ten. The TCR was taken from an adult who received the AZD1222 COVID-19 vaccine. Sequencing used peripheral blood, obtained 28 days after the second AZD1222 dose.

The CDR3 sequence: CASSGETSGNNEQFF. CDR3 DNA sequence: TGTGCCAGCAGCGGGGAGACTAGCGGGAACAATGAGCAGTTCTTC. V gene TRBV9 combines with J gene TRBJ2-1, with 11 bases that match TRBD2. Germline V lookup: CDR1 SGDLS, CDR2 YYNGEE. J was trimmed by 5 bases and V by 3 bases; bases with no gene match: 4. The CDR3 has 15 amino acids.